The sequence of this T cell receptor (beta chain) was determined in a study of regulatory T cells in long-lasting Graves disease. Overall study results and limits: TRBV28, TRBJ1-2 and TRBJ2-5 were favored in persistent disease.

The CDR3 is made up of 15 amino acids. The germline V and J ends were trimmed by 3 bases and 3 bases, with 14 bases remaining between them. Germline assignment: CDR1 SGHKS and CDR2 YYEKEE (reference sequence). The sample holds a few counts of this clonotype. Its antigen is not known. In building TCR beta libraries, iRepertoire HTBI primers were used together with Arm-PCR of CDR3 regions. TCRdb reprocessed the multiplex PCR reads with MiXCR, giving one entry per CDR3 protein. Of over 500,000 distinct CDR3 sequences listed, 15% to 20% are singletons. Time point described: newly diagnosed GD, antithyroid drugs for less than 3 months. From PBMCs, RNA was extracted and then used to make the TCR library. This same sample was also part of a study on T cells in Graves' hyperthyroidism and ophthalmopathy. Per that study: With the HTBI primer set, the TCR CDR3 went through a first round of RT-PCR.

This sequence joins TRBV5-5 and TRBJ2-3, with D maybe TRBD1 (6 bases). This sample comprised peripheral blood mononuclear cells (PBMCs), obtained at new diagnosis, from a patient treated with antithyroid drugs. This sequence was found in a woman in her 30s with Graves disease. The CDR3 coding sequence is TGTGCCAGCAGCTGGACAGCGGAAATGACAGATACGCAGTATTTT. Its protein is CASSWTAEMTDTQYF.